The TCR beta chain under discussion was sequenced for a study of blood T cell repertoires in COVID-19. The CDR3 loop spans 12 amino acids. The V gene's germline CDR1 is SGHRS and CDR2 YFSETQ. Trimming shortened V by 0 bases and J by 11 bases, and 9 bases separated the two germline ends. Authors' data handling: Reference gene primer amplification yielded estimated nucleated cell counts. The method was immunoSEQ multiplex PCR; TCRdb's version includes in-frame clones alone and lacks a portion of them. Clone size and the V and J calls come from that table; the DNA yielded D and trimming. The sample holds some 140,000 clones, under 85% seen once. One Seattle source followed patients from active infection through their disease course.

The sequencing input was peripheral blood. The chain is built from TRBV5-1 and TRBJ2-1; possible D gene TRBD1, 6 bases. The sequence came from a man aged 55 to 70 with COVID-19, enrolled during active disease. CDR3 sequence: CASSLETGKQFF. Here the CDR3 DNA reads TGCGCCAGCAGCTTGGAGACAGGAAAGCAGTTCTTC.